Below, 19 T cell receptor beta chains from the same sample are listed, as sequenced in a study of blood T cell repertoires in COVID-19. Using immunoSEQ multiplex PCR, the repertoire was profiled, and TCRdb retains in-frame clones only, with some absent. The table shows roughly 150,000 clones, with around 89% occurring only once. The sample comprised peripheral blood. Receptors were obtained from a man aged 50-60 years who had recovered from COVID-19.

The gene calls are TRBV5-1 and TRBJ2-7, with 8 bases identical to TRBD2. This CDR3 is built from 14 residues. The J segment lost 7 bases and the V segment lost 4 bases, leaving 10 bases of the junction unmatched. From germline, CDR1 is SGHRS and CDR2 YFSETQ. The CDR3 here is CASSPPGGGREQYF. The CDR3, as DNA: TGCGCCAGCAGCCCGCCCGGGGGGGGCAGGGAGCAGTACTTC.

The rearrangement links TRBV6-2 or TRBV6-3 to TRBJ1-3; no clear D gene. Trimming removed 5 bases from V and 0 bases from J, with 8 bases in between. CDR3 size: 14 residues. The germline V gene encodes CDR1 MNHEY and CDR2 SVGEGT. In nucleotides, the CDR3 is TGTGCCAGCAGTCACCGGGGCTCTGGAAACACCATATATTTT. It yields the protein CASSHRGSGNTIYF.

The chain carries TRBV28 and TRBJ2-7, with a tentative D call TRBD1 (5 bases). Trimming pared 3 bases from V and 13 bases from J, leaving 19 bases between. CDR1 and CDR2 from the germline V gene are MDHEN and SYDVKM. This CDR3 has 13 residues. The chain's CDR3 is CASSLAGYTSQYF. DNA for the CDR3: TGTGCCAGCAGTTTGGCAGGGTACACGTCCCAATACTTC.

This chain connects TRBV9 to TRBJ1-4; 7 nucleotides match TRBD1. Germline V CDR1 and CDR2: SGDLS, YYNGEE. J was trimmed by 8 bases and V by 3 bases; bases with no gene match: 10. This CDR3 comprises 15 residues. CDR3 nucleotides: TGTGCCAGCAGCGAGGGGGCCAGTTTCGGAGAAAAACTGTTTTTT. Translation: CASSEGASFGEKLFF.

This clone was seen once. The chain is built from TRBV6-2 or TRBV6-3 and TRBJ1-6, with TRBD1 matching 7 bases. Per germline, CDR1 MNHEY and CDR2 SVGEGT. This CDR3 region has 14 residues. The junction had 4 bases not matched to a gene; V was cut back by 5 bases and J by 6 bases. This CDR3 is CASSTGVFNSPLHF. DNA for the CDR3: TGTGCCAGCAGTACAGGGGTTTTTAATTCACCCCTCCACTTT.

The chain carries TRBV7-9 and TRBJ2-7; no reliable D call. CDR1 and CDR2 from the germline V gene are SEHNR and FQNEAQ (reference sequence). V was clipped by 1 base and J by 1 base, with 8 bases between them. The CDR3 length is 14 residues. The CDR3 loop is CASSLGASSYEQYF. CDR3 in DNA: TGTGCCAGCAGCTTAGGTGCCAGTTCCTACGAGCAGTACTTC. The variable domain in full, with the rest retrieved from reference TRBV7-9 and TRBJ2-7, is DTGVSQNPRHKITKRGQNVTFRCDPISEHNRLYWYRQTLGQGPEFLTYFQNEAQLEKSRLLSDRFSAERPKGSFSTLEIQRTEQGDSAMYLCASSLGASSYEQYFGPGTRLTVT.

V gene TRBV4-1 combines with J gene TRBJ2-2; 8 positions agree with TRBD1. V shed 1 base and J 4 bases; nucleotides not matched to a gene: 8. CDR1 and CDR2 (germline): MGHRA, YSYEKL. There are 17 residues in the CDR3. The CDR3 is CASSQGPDRVGTGELFF. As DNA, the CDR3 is TGCGCCAGCAGCCAAGGCCCGGACAGGGTCGGCACCGGGGAGCTGTTTTTT.

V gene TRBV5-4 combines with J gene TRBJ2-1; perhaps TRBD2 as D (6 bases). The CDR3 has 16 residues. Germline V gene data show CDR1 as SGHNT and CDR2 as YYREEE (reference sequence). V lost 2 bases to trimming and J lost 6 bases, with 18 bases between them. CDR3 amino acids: CASSFFSGININEQFF. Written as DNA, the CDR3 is TGTGCCAGCAGCTTCTTTAGCGGAATCAATATCAATGAGCAGTTCTTC.

The chain's CDR3 is CASNPRGRVDYGYTF. CDR3 bases: TGTGCCAGTAATCCCAGGGGGCGCGTAGACTATGGCTACACCTTC. V gene TRBV19 combines with J gene TRBJ1-2, with TRBD1 matching 8 bases. Trimming took 7 bases from V and 3 from J; bases not matched to a gene: 10. Germline V CDR1 and CDR2: LNHDA, SQIVND (reference sequence). The CDR3 sequence is 15 residues long. The full variable domain, completed using reference TRBV19 and TRBJ1-2, is DGGITQSPKYLFRKEGQNVTLSCEQNLNHDAMYWYRQDPGQGLRLIYYSQIVNDFQKGDIAEGYSVSREKKESFPLTVTSAQKNPTAFYLCASNPRGRVDYGYTFGSGTRLTVV.

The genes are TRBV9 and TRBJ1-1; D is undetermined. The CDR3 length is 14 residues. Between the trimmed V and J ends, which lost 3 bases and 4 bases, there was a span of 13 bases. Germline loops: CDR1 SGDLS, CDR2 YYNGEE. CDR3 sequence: CASSGQDGITEAFF. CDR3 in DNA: TGTGCCAGCAGCGGCCAAGACGGGATCACTGAAGCTTTCTTT.

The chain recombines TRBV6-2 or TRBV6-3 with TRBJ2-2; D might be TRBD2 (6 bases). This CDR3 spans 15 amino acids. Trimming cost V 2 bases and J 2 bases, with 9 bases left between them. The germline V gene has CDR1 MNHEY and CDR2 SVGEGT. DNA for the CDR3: TGTGCCAGCAGTTACATAGCGGTTAACACCGGGGAGCTGTTTTTT. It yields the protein CASSYIAVNTGELFF.

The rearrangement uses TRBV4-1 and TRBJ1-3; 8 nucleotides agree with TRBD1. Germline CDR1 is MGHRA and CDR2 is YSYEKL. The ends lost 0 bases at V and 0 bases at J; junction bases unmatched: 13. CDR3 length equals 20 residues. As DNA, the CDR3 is TGCGCCAGCAGCCAAGATCGGGGACAGGCAGGCCGGAGCTCTGGAAACACCATATATTTT. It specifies CASSQDRGQAGRSSGNTIYF.

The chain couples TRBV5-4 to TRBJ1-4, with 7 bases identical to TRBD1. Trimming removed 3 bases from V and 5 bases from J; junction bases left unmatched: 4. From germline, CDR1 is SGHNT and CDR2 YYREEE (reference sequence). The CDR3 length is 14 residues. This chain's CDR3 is CASSSGQMNEKLFF. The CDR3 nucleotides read TGTGCCAGCAGCTCGGGACAGATGAATGAAAAACTGTTTTTT.

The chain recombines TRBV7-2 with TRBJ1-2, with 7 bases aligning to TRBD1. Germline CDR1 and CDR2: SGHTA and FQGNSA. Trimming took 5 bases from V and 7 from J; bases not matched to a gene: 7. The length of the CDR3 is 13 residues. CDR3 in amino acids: CASSNRGSGGYTF. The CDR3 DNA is TGTGCCAGCAGCAACAGGGGAAGCGGTGGCTACACCTTC.

The CDR3 DNA sequence: TGTGCCAGCAGCCAAGGGGCCACCGAGCAGTTCTTC. Protein sequence: CASSQGATEQFF. The chain carries TRBV3-1 (or the pseudogene TRBV3-2) and TRBJ2-1; D is unclear. Germline V gene sequence: CDR1 LGHDT, CDR2 YNNKEL (reference sequence). This CDR3 has 12 amino acids. Trimming took off 1 base at V and 10 bases at J, with 8 bases between the two ends.

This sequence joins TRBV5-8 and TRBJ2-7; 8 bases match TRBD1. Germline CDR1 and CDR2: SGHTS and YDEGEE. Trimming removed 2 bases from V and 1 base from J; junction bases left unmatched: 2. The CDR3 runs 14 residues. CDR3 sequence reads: CASSFWTGSYEQYF. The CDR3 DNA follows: TGTGCCAGCAGCTTCTGGACAGGGTCCTACGAGCAGTACTTC.

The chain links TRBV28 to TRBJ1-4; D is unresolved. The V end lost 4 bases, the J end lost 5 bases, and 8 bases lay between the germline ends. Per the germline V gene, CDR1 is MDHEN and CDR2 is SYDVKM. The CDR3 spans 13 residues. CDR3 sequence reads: CASSSTENEKLFF. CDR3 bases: TGTGCCAGCAGTTCGACGGAGAATGAAAAACTGTTTTTT.

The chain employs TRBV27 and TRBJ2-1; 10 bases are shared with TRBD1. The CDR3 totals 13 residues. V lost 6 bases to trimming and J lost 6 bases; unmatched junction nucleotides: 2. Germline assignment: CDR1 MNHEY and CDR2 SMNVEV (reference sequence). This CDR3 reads CASRRTGGNEQFF. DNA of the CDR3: TGTGCCAGCAGGCGGACAGGGGGCAATGAGCAGTTCTTC.

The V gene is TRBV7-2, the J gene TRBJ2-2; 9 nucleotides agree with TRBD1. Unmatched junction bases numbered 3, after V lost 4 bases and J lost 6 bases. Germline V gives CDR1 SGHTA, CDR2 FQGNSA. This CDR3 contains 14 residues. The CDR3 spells CASSSRDRAGELFF. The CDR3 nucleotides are TGTGCCAGCAGCTCTAGGGACAGGGCCGGGGAGCTGTTTTTT.